A single sample is the source of the 16 T cell receptor beta chains below, sequenced in a study of beta chain features in type 1 diabetes. Whole-study findings and limits: Shorter TCRB CDR3s, moderately but significantly so, marked every one of the four CD4+ subsets in Type 1 diabetes patients.

No antigens are known for them. Sequenced material consisted of expressed TCRB transcripts (all of the isolated RNA was reverse transcribed). Using immunoSEQ multiplex PCR, the repertoire was profiled, and TCRdb retains in-frame clones only, with some absent. This table holds about 660,000 clones, about 14% found once. Sequencing was performed on naive CD4+ T cells from blood. These receptors were obtained from a man between 18 and 29 years old with type 1 diabetes.

The chain is built from TRBV11-2 and TRBJ2-1, with D possibly matching TRBD1 (6 bases). Per germline, CDR1 SGHAT and CDR2 FQNNGV. The CDR3 is 15 amino acids. V was pared by 4 bases and J by 8 bases, with 18 bases between. This CDR3 is CASSWSTGGQYEQFF. The CDR3 coding sequence is TGTGCCAGCAGCTGGTCGACAGGTGGGCAGTATGAGCAGTTCTTC.

This clone was seen a handful of times. This sequence joins TRBV7-9 and TRBJ2-3; tentatively, D is TRBD1 (5 bases). Deletions cut 4 bases from V and 3 bases from J, with 17 bases between. CDR3 size: 16 residues. Germline lookup yields CDR1 SEHNR and CDR2 FQNEAQ (reference sequence). The CDR3 reads CASSSLRGRGTDTQYF. CDR3 coding DNA: TGTGCCAGCAGCTCCCTAAGGGGCCGCGGTACAGATACGCAGTATTTT.

The CDR3 is CASSDNYGYTF. In nucleotides, the CDR3 is TGTGCCAGCAGTGACAACTATGGCTACACCTTC. The rearrangement joins TRBV6-4 to TRBJ1-2; D unclear. CDR1 is MRHNA, CDR2 SNTAGT, per germline. There are 11 residues in the CDR3. Trimming left V 2 bases short and J 2 bases short, with 0 bases between.

This clone was recorded a few times. This sequence joins TRBV30 and TRBJ1-1, with D hard to call. The germline V gene has CDR1 GTSNPN and CDR2 SVGIG (reference sequence). Deletions cut 5 bases from V and 6 bases from J, with 7 bases between. The CDR3 sequence is 10 residues long. CDR3 protein: CAWGRAEAFF. CDR3 sequence (DNA): TGTGCCTGGGGGAGGGCTGAAGCTTTCTTT. The full variable domain, completed using reference TRBV30 and TRBJ1-1, is SQTIHQWPATLVQPVGSPLSLECTVEGTSNPNLYWYRQAAGRGLQLLFYSVGIGQISSEVPQNLSASRPQDRQFILSSKKLLLSDSGFYLCAWGRAEAFFGQGTRLTVV.

The chain joins TRBV7-2 to TRBJ2-7; D is perhaps TRBD2 (6 bases). V lost 1 base, J lost 2 bases, and 9 bases lay in between. Germline CDR1 SGHTA, CDR2 FQGNSA. This CDR3 is built from 14 residues. CDR3 bases: TGTGCCAGCAGCTTAGGTAGCGGTGCCTACGAGCAGTACTTC. Translation: CASSLGSGAYEQYF.

This rearrangement joins TRBV19 to TRBJ2-1; 7 bases are a match to TRBD2. Germline CDR1 is LNHDA and CDR2 is SQIVND (reference sequence). The V and J ends lost 6 bases and 0 bases, in that order; junction bases with no gene match: 8. The CDR3 is 16 residues long. Here the CDR3 DNA reads TGTGCCAGTAGCTCCCCGACTAGCTACTCCTACAATGAGCAGTTCTTC. The encoded protein is CASSSPTSYSYNEQFF.

V usage is TRBV14 and J usage is TRBJ2-7; D possibly uses TRBD1 or TRBD2 (5 bases each). This CDR3 spans 12 amino acids. Looked up from germline, CDR1 is SGHDN and CDR2 is FVKESK. Trimming took off 4 bases at V and 10 bases at J, with 14 bases between the two ends. The CDR3 DNA reads TGTGCCAGCAGCCTCGTCCGGGACGTCCAGTACTTC. This sequence encodes CASSLVRDVQYF. Together with reference TRBV14 and TRBJ2-7, the CDR3 gives the full variable domain: EAGVTQFPSHSVIEKGQTVTLRCDPISGHDNLYWYRRVMGKEIKFLLHFVKESKQDESGMPNNRFLAERTGGTYSTLKVQPAELEDSGVYFCASSLVRDVQYFGPGTRLTVT.

The sample holds a few counts of this clone. The chain has TRBV4-3 and TRBJ1-5; D is unresolved. The CDR3 length is 15 residues. V lost 1 base, J lost 0 bases, and 7 bases lay in between. Germline values: CDR1 LGHNA, CDR2 YSLEER. The CDR3 DNA follows: TGCGCCAGCAGCCAAGGACCCCTTAGCAATCAGCCCCAGCATTTT. This encodes CASSQGPLSNQPQHF.

This clone has a handful of counts. The identical CDR3 is also encoded by other nucleotide sequences in the sample. The chain uses TRBV18 and TRBJ1-2; a possible D gene is TRBD1 (5 bases). Looked up from germline, CDR1 is KGHSH and CDR2 is LQKENI. V dropped 2 bases and J dropped 2 bases, with 6 bases sitting between them. This CDR3 spans 13 amino acids. The CDR3 sequence is CASSPGDNYGYTF. The CDR3 nucleotides read TGTGCCAGCTCACCAGGGGACAACTATGGCTACACCTTC. The full variable domain, in which reference TRBV18 and TRBJ1-2 provide the parts outside the CDR3, is NAGVMQNPRHLVRRRGQEARLRCSPMKGHSHVYWYRQLPEEGLKFMVYLQKENIIDESGMPKERFSAEFPKEGPSILRIQQVVRGDSAAYFCASSPGDNYGYTFGSGTRLTVV.

The chain couples TRBV7-2 to TRBJ1-1; the D gene is possibly TRBD1 (6 bases). Trimming removed 5 bases at V and 4 bases at J, with 17 bases between. CDR1 is SGHTA and CDR2 is FQGNSA in the germline V gene. This CDR3 contains 15 residues. CDR3 sequence reads: CASSPAGGRITEAFF. CDR3 bases: TGTGCCAGCAGCCCCGCGGGGGGGCGGATCACTGAAGCTTTCTTT.

The chain is built from TRBV29-1 and TRBJ1-3; D remains ambiguous. The CDR3 is 14 amino acids. The V gene lost 1 base and the J gene lost 4 bases, with 11 bases spanning the gap. CDR1 is SQVTM and CDR2 is ANQGSEA in the germline V gene. The chain's CDR3 is CSVEGSRRGNTIYF. CDR3 in DNA: TGCAGCGTTGAAGGTTCCAGGCGGGGAAACACCATATATTTT. The full variable domain, its missing parts supplied by reference TRBV29-1 and TRBJ1-3, is SAVISQKPSRDICQRGTSLTIQCQVDSQVTMMFWYRQQPGQSLTLIATANQGSEATYESGFVIDKFPISRPNLTFSTLTVSNMSPEDSSIYLCSVEGSRRGNTIYFGEGSWLTVV.

The V gene is TRBV9, the J gene TRBJ2-1, with D possibly called TRBD1 or TRBD2 (6 bases each). Germline assignment: CDR1 SGDLS and CDR2 YYNGEE. The length of the CDR3 is 14 residues. Deletions cut 3 bases from V and 6 bases from J, with 13 bases between. This chain's CDR3 is CASSGGALGNEQFF. DNA for the CDR3: TGTGCCAGCAGCGGGGGGGCCCTCGGCAATGAGCAGTTCTTC.

The chain uses TRBV6-6 and TRBJ2-5; 7 nucleotides line up with TRBD2. This CDR3 has 12 residues. The V gene end was trimmed by 6 bases and the J gene end by 7 bases; junction bases not matched to a gene: 5. Germline assignment: CDR1 MNHNY and CDR2 SVGAGI (reference sequence). CDR3 sequence (DNA): TGTGCCAGCAGGCCGTCGGGGGGGACCCAGTACTTC. It codes for CASRPSGGTQYF.

This chain links TRBV4-2 with TRBJ2-7; 8 bases line up with TRBD2. Germline assignment: CDR1 LGHNA and CDR2 YNFKEQ. This CDR3 is 16 amino acids long. With 0 bases clipped from V and 1 base from J, the junction kept 5 bases outside the gene matches. The CDR3 nucleotides are TGTGCCAGCAGCCAAGATATCCAGCGGGGGTCCTACGAGCAGTACTTC. Translating it yields CASSQDIQRGSYEQYF.

V usage is TRBV7-2 and J usage is TRBJ2-4, with 9 bases aligning to TRBD2. The trim removed 1 base at V and 7 bases at J, leaving 5 bases unmatched. There are 15 residues in the CDR3. Germline CDR1 reads SGHTA; CDR2 reads FQGNSA. The CDR3 sequence: CASSLGVAGVNIQYF. CDR3 coding DNA: TGTGCCAGCAGCTTAGGTGTAGCGGGAGTGAACATTCAGTACTTC.

The rearrangement uses TRBV11-2 and TRBJ2-2, with TRBD2 identical over 10 bases. Germline CDR1 reads SGHAT; CDR2 reads FQNNGV. J was trimmed by 7 bases and V by 3 bases; bases with no gene match: 11. CDR3 length equals 17 residues. The CDR3 DNA reads as TGTGCCAGCAGCTTTCGGCTAGCGGGAGCGAGCAACGGGGAGCTGTTTTTT. Translating gives CASSFRLAGASNGELFF.